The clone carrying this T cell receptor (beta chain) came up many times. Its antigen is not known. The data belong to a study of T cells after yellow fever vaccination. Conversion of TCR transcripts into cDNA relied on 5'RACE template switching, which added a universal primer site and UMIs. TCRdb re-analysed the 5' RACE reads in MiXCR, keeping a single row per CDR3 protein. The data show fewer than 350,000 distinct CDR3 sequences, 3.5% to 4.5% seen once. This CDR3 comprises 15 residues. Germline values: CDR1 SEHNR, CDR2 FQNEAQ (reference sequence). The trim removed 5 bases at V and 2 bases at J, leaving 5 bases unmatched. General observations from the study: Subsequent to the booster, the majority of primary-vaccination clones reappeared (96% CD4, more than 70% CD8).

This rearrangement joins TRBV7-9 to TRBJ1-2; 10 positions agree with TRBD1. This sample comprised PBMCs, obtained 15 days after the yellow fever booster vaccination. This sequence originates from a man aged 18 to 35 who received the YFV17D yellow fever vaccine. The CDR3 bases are TGTGCCAGCAGCAGGGACAGGGGATTCAACTATGGCTACACCTTC. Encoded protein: CASSRDRGFNYGYTF.